One sample yielded the 8 T cell receptor beta chains listed below, sequenced in a study of radiation and T cells in renal cell carcinoma. Time point specified: blood 4 weeks post-SBRT, at nephrectomy. Treatment: 15 Gy SBRT to primary tumor, nephrectomy 4 weeks later. Method: immunoSEQ multiplex PCR; TCRdb's copy keeps in-frame clones and lacks some. This table has approximately 65,000 clones, about 83% appearing once. Here the sequenced sample was blood, taken from a patient whose treatment included radiotherapy and nephrectomy. These receptor sequences come from a man aged 60 to 75 with renal cell carcinoma.

The rearrangement links TRBV11-2 to TRBJ2-3; TRBD1 agrees at 9 bases. The CDR3 length is 14 residues. V shed 8 bases and J 5 bases; nucleotides not matched to a gene: 8. Germline V gene sequence: CDR1 SGHAT, CDR2 FQNNGV. CDR3 DNA: TGTGCCAGCGGCCGGGACAGGGCAGTAGATACGCAGTATTTT. Its protein product is CASGRDRAVDTQYF.

This clone occurred a few times. The rearrangement uses TRBV11-2 and TRBJ1-1, with D hard to call. V was shortened by 2 bases and J by 0 bases, with 1 base between the two germline ends. The CDR3 spans 12 residues. Germline assignment: CDR1 SGHAT and CDR2 FQNNGV. The CDR3 bases are TGTGCCAGCAGCTTATTGAACACTGAAGCTTTCTTT. Translating it yields CASSLLNTEAFF.

The chain couples TRBV19 to TRBJ2-1, with 7 bases that match TRBD2. Germline assignment: CDR1 LNHDA and CDR2 SQIVND (reference sequence). V was clipped by 7 bases and J by 9 bases; unmatched bases: 12. This CDR3 spans 14 amino acids. The DNA of the CDR3 is TGTGCCAGTACGATTGGCGGGGGATCCGGTGAGCAGTTCTTC. This translates into CASTIGGGSGEQFF.

V usage is TRBV28 and J usage is TRBJ1-4, with 8 bases fitting TRBD1. The trim removed 6 bases at V and 0 bases at J, leaving 6 bases unmatched. Germline CDR1 and CDR2: MDHEN and SYDVKM. The CDR3 totals 16 residues. The CDR3 sequence: CASRGQELTTNEKLFF. CDR3 DNA: TGTGCCAGCAGGGGACAGGAGCTTACAACTAATGAAAAACTGTTTTTT.

A few counts support this clone. The chain combines TRBV11-3 with TRBJ2-5, with D possibly TRBD2 on 6 matching bases. The CDR3 consists of 14 residues. Germline loops: CDR1 SGHNT, CDR2 YENEEA. The germline V and J ends were trimmed by 5 bases and 7 bases, with 17 bases remaining between them. The CDR3 loop is CASSGLAFGGTQYF. The CDR3 bases are TGTGCCAGCAGCGGGCTAGCCTTCGGGGGGACCCAGTACTTC.

A single count supports this clone. The chain joins TRBV5-1 to TRBJ1-5; D is possibly TRBD1 (5 bases). The germline V and J ends were trimmed by 0 bases and 5 bases, with 12 bases remaining between them. Germline CDR1 SGHRS, CDR2 YFSETQ. The CDR3 loop spans 15 amino acids. The CDR3 protein is CASSLASGSDQPQHF. The CDR3 DNA reads TGCGCCAGCAGCTTGGCGTCAGGGTCTGATCAGCCCCAGCATTTT.

This chain connects TRBV6-1 to TRBJ1-2, with D perhaps TRBD1 (5 bases). Per the germline V gene, CDR1 is MNHNS and CDR2 is SASEGT. This CDR3 is built from 13 residues. V dropped 4 bases and J dropped 8 bases, with 14 bases sitting between them. The CDR3 DNA follows: TGTGCCAGCAGTGTCATGTTTGGGGACGGCTACACCTTC. This codes for CASSVMFGDGYTF.

There are a few counts of this clone. The J gene is TRBJ2-5, the V gene TRBV5-1; 8 nucleotides match TRBD1. J lost 0 bases, V lost 10 bases, and 8 bases had no gene match. CDR3 length equals 14 residues. Germline values: CDR1 SGHRS, CDR2 YFSETQ. The CDR3: CASTRQGNQETQYF. CDR3 nucleotide sequence: TGCGCCTCAACCCGACAGGGGAACCAAGAGACCCAGTACTTC.